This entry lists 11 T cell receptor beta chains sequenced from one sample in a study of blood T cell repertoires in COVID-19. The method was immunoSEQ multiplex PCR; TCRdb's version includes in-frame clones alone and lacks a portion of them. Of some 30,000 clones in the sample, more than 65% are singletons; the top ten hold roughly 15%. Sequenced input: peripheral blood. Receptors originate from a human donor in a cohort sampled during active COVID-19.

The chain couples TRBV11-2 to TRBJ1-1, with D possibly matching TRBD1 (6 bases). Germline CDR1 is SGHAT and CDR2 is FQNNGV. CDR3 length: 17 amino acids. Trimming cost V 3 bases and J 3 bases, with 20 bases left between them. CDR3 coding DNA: TGTGCCAGCAGCTTTACAGGGACACTTGATCTGCACACTGAAGCTTTCTTT. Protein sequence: CASSFTGTLDLHTEAFF.

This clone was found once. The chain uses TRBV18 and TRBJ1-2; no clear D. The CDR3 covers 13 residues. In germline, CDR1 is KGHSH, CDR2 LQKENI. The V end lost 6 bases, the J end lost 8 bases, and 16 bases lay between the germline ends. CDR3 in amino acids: CASSLLREDGYTF. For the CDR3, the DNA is TGTGCCAGCTCTTTACTACGGGAGGACGGCTACACCTTC.

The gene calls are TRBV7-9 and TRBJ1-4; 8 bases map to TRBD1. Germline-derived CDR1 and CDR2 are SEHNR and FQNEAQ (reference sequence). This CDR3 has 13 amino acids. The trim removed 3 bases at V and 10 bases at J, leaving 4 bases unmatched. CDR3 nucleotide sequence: TGTGCCAGCAGCTTGACAGGGGTGGGAAAACTGTTTTTT. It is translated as CASSLTGVGKLFF.

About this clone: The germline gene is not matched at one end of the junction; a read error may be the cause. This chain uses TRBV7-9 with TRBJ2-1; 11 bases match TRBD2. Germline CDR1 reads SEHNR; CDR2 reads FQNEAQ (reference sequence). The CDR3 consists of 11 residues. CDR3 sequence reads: CASSAGLAVVF. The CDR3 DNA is TGTGCCAGCAGCGCGGGACTAGCGGTCGTCTTC.

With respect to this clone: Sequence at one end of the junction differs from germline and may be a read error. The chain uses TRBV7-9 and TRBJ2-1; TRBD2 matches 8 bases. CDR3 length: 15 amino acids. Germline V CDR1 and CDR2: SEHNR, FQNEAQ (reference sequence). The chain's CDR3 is CASSLAGKGYNEQFF. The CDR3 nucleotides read TGTGCCAGCAGTTTAGCGGGGAAGGGGTACAATGAGCAGTTCTTC.

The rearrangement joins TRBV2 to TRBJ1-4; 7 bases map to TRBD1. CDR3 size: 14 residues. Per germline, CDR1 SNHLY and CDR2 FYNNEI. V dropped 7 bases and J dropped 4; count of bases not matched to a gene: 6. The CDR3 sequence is CASTRDSSNEKLFF. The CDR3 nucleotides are TGTGCCAGCACTCGGGACAGTAGTAATGAAAAACTGTTTTTT. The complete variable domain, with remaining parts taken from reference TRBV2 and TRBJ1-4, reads EPEVTQTPSHQVTQMGQEVILRCVPISNHLYFYWYRQILGQKVEFLVSFYNNEISEKSEIFDDQFSVERPDGSNFTLKIRSTKLEDSAMYFCASTRDSSNEKLFFGSGTQLSVL.

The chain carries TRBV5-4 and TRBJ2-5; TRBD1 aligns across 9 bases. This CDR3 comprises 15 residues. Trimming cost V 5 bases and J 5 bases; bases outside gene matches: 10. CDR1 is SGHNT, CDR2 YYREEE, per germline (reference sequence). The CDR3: CASSFLQGAWETQYF. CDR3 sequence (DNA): TGTGCCAGCAGTTTCCTACAGGGGGCCTGGGAGACCCAGTACTTC.

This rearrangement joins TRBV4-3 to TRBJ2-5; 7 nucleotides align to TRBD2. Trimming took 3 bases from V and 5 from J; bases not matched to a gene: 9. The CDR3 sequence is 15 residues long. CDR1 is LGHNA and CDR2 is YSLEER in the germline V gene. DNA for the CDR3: TGCGCCAGCAGCCATAGGGACTACTCCTGGGAGACCCAGTACTTC. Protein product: CASSHRDYSWETQYF.

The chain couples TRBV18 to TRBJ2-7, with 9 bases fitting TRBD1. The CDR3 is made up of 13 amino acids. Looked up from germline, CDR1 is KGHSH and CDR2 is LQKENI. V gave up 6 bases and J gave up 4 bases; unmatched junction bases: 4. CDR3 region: CASSWGTGYEQYF. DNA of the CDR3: TGTGCCAGCTCTTGGGGGACAGGGTACGAGCAGTACTTC.

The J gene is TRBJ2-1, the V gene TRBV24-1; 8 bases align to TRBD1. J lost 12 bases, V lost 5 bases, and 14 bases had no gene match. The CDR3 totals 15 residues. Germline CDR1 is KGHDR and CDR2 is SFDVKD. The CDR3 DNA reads TGTGCCACCAGTGGTTTCGGACAGGGTGGCTGGGGGCAGTTCTTC. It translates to CATSGFGQGGWGQFF.

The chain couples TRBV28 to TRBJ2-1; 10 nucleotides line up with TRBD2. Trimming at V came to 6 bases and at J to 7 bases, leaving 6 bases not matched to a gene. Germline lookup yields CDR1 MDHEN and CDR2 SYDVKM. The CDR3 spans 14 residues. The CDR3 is CASRSGGAGNEQFF. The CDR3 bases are TGTGCCAGCAGGAGCGGGGGGGCCGGTAATGAGCAGTTCTTC.